The T cell receptor beta chain described here comes from a study of blood T cell repertoires in COVID-19. Study-wide background: Whether acute or convalescent, the COVID-19 samples came from the United States, Italy and Spain. T cells, B-cell-depleted T cells, or PBMCs provided the cDNA or gDNA that served as material.

Authors' processing steps: The authors estimated nucleated cell counts from reference gene primer amplification. TCRdb keeps only in-frame clones here, not all; method: immunoSEQ multiplex PCR. That table gives V, J and clone size, and the DNA gave D and trimming. This sample yields some 290,000 clones, of which about 86% are seen a single time; 2.5% to 3% belongs to the top ten. V lost 6 bases to trimming and J lost 4 bases, with 16 bases between them. Germline loops: CDR1 SGHTA, CDR2 FQGTGA. This CDR3 is built from 15 residues. V gene TRBV7-3 combines with J gene TRBJ2-1; D ambiguous. Specimen: peripheral blood. This receptor was identified in a woman aged 60 to 75 with active or convalescent COVID-19. CDR3 residues: CASSHPQLGYNEQFF. The CDR3 region has the DNA TGTGCCAGCAGTCACCCTCAGCTAGGATACAATGAGCAGTTCTTC.